Detailed here is one T cell receptor beta chain. Antigen unknown. The sample originates from a study of T cell repertoires in cytomegalovirus infection. Study-wide background: Indicated by public TCR beta signatures were CMV infection and matching HLA type.

Per germline, CDR1 LNHDA and CDR2 SQIVND (reference sequence). The CDR3 loop spans 19 amino acids. Trimming took 1 base from V and 4 from J; bases not matched to a gene: 18. Study observations and caveats: Clonotype analysis showed dominance of the ex vivo response by HLA-C-restricted CMV-specific TCR beta clonotypes.

Each CDR3 protein gets one entry after TCRdb re-called the reads with MiXCR. The table has fewer than 200,000 distinct CDR3 sequences, roughly 19% seen once. The chain links TRBV19 to TRBJ1-2, with 7 bases fitting TRBD1. Material for sequencing was PBMCs. The receptor's source is a human donor in good health (CMV status not recorded). Some clones in this sample may be carry-over from other donors' samples. The CDR3, as DNA: TGTGCCAGTAGTATAGTTGAGGGGGCAGGCACAGGGGCAAGCTATGGCTACACCTTC. It codes for CASSIVEGAGTGASYGYTF.